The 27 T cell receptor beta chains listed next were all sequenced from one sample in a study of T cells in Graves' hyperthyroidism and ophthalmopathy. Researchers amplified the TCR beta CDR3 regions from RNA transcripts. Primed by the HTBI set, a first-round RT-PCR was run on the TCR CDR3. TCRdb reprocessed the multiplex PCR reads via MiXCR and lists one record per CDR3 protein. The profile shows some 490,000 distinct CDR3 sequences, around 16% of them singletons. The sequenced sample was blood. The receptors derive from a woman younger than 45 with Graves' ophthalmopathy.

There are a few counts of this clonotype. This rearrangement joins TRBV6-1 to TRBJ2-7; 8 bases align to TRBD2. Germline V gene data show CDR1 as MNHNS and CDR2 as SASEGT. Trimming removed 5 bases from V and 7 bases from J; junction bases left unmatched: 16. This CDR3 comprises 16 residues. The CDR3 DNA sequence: TGTGCCAGCAGTTCCAGAGGGGTAGCGGGACCGGGGGAGCAGTACTTC. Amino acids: CASSSRGVAGPGEQYF.

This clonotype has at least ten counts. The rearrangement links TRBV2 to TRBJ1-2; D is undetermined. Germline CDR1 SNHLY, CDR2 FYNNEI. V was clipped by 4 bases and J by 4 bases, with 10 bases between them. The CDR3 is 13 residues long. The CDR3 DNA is TGTGCCAGCAGTGTAACCCAGAGCTATGGCTACACCTTC. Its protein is CASSVTQSYGYTF.

CDR3 bases: TGCGCCAGCAGCCAAAGTCGGGCCTACGAGCAGTACTTC. Translated, it gives CASSQSRAYEQYF. The rearrangement links TRBV4-1 to TRBJ2-7, with unresolved D. The CDR3 sequence is 13 residues long. The germline V gene encodes CDR1 MGHRA and CDR2 YSYEKL. V lost 2 bases and J 2 bases, leaving 7 bases between the germline ends.

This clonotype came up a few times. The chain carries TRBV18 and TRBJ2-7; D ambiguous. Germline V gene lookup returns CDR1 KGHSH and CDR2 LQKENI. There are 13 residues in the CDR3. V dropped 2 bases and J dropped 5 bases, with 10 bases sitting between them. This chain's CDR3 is CASSPGRPDEQYF. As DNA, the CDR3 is TGTGCCAGCTCACCAGGGCGTCCTGACGAGCAGTACTTC.

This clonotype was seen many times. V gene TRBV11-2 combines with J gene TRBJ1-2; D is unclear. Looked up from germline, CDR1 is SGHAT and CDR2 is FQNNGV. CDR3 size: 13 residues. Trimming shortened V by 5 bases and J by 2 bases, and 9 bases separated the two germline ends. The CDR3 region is CASSPTVNYGYTF. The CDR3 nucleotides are TGTGCCAGCAGCCCGACGGTAAACTATGGCTACACCTTC.

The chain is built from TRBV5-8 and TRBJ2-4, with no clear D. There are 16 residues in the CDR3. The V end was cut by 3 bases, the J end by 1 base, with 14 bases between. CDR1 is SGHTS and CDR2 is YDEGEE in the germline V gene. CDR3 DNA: TGTGCCAGCAGCTCCGATCCTGGGTGGGCCAAAAACATTCAGTACTTC. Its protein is CASSSDPGWAKNIQYF.

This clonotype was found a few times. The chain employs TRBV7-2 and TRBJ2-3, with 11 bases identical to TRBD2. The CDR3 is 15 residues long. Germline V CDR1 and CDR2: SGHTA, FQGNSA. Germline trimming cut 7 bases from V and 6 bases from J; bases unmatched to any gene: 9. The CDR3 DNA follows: TGTGCCAGCAATCGACTAGCGGGACCCCCGGATACGCAGTATTTT. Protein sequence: CASNRLAGPPDTQYF.

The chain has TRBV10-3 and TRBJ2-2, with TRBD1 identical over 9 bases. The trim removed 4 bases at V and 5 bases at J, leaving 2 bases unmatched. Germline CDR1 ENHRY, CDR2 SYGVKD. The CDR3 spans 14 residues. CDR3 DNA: TGTGCCATCAGTGGGGGGACAGGGACCGGGGAGCTGTTTTTT. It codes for CAISGGTGTGELFF.

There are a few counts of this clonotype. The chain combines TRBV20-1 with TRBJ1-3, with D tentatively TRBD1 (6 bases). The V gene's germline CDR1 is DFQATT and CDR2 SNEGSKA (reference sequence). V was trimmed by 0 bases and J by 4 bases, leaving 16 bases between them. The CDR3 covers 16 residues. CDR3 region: CSARDRYRDKGNTIYF. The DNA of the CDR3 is TGCAGTGCTAGAGATCGGTACCGGGACAAGGGAAACACCATATATTTT.

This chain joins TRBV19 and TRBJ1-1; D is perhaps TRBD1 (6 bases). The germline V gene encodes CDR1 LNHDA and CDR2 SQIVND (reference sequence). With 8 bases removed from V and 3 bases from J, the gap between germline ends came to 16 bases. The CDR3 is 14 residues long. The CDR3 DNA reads TGTGCCAGTGCCCGCTTTTCAGGGGACACTGAAGCTTTCTTT. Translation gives CASARFSGDTEAFF. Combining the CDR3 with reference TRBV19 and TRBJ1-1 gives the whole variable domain DGGITQSPKYLFRKEGQNVTLSCEQNLNHDAMYWYRQDPGQGLRLIYYSQIVNDFQKGDIAEGYSVSREKKESFPLTVTSAQKNPTAFYLCASARFSGDTEAFFGQGTRLTVV.

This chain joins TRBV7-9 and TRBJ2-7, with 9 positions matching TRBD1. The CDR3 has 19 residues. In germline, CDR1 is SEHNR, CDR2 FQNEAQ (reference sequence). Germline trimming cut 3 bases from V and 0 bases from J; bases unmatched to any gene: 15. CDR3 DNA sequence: TGTGCCAGCAGCTTGCCGGGACAGGGCCACCCAATCCACTCCTACGAGCAGTACTTC. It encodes CASSLPGQGHPIHSYEQYF.

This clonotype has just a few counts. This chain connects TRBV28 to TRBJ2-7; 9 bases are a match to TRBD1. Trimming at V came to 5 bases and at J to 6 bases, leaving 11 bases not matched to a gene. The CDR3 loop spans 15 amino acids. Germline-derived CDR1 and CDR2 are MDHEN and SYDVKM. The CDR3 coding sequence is TGTGCCAGCAGTGGCTCCGGGACAGGGACCCTCGAGCAGTACTTC. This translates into CASSGSGTGTLEQYF.

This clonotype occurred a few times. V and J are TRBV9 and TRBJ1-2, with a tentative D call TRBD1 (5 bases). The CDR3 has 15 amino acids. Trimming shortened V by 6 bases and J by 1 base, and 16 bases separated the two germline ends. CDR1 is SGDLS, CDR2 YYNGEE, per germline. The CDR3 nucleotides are TGTGCCAGCACCTCCTTCGGACAAAATAACTATGGCTACACCTTC. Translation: CASTSFGQNNYGYTF.

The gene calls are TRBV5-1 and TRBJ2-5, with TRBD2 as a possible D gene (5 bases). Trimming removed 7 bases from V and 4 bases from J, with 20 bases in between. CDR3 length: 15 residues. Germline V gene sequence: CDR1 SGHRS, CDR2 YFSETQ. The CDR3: CASCPRVCEGETQYF. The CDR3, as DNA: TGCGCCAGCTGCCCTAGGGTTTGTGAGGGAGAGACCCAGTACTTC. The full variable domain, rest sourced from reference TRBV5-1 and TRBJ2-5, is KAGVTQTPRYLIKTRGQQVTLSCSPISGHRSVSWYQQTPGQGLQFLFEYFSETQRNKGNFPGRFSGRQFSNSRSEMNVSTLELGDSALYLCASCPRVCEGETQYFGPGTRLLVL.

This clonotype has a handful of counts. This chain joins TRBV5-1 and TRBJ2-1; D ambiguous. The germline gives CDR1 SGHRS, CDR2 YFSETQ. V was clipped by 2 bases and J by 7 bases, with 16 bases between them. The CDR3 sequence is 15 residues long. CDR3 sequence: CASSLDGPNTNEQFF. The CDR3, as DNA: TGCGCCAGCAGCTTAGATGGACCCAACACGAATGAGCAGTTCTTC.

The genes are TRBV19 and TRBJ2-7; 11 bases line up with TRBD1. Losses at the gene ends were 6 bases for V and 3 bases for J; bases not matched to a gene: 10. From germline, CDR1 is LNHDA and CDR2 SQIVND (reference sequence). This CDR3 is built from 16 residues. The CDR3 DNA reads TGTGCCAGTAGGCTTACCGGGACAGGGGGACTCTACGAGCAGTACTTC. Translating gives CASRLTGTGGLYEQYF.

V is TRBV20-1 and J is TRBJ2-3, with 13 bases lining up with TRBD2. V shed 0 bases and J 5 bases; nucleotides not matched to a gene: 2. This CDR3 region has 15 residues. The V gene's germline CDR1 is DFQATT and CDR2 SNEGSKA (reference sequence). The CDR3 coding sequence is TGCAGTGCTAGAGAACTAGCGGGAGGGCGAGATACGCAGTATTTT. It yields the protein CSARELAGGRDTQYF.

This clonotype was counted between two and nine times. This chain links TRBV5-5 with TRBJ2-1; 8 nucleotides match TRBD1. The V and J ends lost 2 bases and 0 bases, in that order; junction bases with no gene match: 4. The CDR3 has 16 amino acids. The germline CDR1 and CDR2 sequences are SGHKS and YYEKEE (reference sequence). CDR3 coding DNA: TGTGCCAGCAGCTTCCCGGACAGGGACTCCTACAATGAGCAGTTCTTC. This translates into CASSFPDRDSYNEQFF. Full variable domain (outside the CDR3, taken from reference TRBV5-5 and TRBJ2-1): DAGVTQSPTHLIKTRGQQVTLRCSPISGHKSVSWYQQVLGQGPQFIFQYYEKEERGRGNFPDRFSARQFPNYSSELNVNALLLGDSALYLCASSFPDRDSYNEQFFGPGTRLTVL.

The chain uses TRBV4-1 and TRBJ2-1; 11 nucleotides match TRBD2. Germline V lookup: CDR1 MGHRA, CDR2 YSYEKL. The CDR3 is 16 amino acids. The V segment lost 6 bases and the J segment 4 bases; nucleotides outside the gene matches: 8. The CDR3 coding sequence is TGCGCCAGCAGTAACGGGACTAGCGGTATGTACAATGAGCAGTTCTTC. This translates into CASSNGTSGMYNEQFF.

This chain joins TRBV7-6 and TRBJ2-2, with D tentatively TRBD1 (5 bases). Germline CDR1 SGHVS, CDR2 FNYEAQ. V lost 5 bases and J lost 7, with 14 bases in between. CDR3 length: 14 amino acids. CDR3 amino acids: CASSPPQGDGELFF. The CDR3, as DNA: TGTGCCAGCAGCCCGCCCCAGGGCGACGGGGAGCTGTTTTTT.

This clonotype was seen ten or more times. In nucleotides, the CDR3 is TGTGCCAGCAGTTTAGGTGGAAACACCGGGGAGCTGTTTTTT. Residues: CASSLGGNTGELFF. The chain employs TRBV12-3 or TRBV12-4 and TRBJ2-2; D ambiguous. The CDR3 consists of 14 residues. The V gene lost 1 base and the J gene lost 2 bases, with 5 bases spanning the gap.

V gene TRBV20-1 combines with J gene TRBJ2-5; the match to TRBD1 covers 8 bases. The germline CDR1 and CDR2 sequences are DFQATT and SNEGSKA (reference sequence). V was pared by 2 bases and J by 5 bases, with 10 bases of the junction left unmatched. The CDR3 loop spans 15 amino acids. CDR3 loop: CSARPPDRVGETQYF. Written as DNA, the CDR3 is TGCAGTGCTAGACCCCCGGACAGGGTTGGTGAGACCCAGTACTTC.

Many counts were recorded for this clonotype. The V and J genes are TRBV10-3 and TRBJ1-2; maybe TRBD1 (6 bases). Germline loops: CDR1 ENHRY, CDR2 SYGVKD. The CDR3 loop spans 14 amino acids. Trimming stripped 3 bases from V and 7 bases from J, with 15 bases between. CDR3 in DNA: TGTGCCATCAGTGAATCCGGGACACCGATTGGCTACACCTTC. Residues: CAISESGTPIGYTF.

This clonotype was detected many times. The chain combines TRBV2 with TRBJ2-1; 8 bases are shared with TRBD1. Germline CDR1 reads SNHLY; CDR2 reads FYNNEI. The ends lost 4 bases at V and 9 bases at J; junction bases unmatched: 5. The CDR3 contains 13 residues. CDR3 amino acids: CASSVDREVEQFF. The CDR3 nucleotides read TGTGCCAGCAGTGTGGACAGGGAAGTTGAGCAGTTCTTC.

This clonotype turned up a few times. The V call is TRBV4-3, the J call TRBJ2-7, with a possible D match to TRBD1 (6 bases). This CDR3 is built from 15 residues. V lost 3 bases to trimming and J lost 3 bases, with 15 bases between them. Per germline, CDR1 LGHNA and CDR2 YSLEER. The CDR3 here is CASSQFHQGSYEQYF. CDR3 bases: TGCGCCAGCAGCCAGTTCCACCAGGGGAGCTACGAGCAGTACTTC.

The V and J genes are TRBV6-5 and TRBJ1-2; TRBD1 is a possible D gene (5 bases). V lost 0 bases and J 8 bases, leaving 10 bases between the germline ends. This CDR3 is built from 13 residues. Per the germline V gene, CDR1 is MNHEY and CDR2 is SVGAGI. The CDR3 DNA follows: TGTGCCAGCAGTTACTCGATTGGGGGGGGCTACACCTTC. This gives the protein CASSYSIGGGYTF.

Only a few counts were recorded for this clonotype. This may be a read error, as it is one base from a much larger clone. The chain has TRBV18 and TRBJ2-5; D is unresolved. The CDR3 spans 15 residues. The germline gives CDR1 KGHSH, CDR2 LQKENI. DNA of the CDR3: TGTGCCAGCTTACCACCACCCGGTCTGACAGAGACCCAGTACTTC. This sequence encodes CASLPPPGLTETQYF.